The 2 T cell receptor beta chains below all came from one sample that was sequenced in a study of cytomegalovirus exposure and HLA in healthy donors. PCR involved 60 Vbeta and 13 Jbeta primers. This table comes from immunoSEQ multiplex PCR, and its TCRdb copy is limited to in-frame clones, with some not included. The table records tens of thousands of clones, more than 60% of them present only once. The sequenced material came from PBMCs. The receptors originated from a man aged 45-60 years in good health and CMV-seropositive.

V usage is TRBV13 and J usage is TRBJ2-5; 8 bases are a match to TRBD2. Germline lookup yields CDR1 PRHDT and CDR2 FYEKMQ (reference sequence). The CDR3 extends over 15 amino acids. V shed 4 bases, J shed 5 bases, and the junction held 9 bases outside the gene matches. The CDR3: CASSSGTSPVETQYF. The DNA for the CDR3 is TGTGCCAGCAGCTCCGGGACTAGTCCGGTGGAGACCCAGTACTTC. Variable domain in full (rest from reference TRBV13 and TRBJ2-5): AAGVIQSPRHLIKEKRETATLKCYPIPRHDTVYWYQQGPGQDPQFLISFYEKMQSDKGSIPDRFSAQQFSDYHSELNMSSLELGDSALYFCASSSGTSPVETQYFGPGTRLLVL.

This chain links TRBV20-1 with TRBJ2-1, with D perhaps matching TRBD2 (6 bases). The CDR3 spans 11 residues. The V gene's germline CDR1 is DFQATT and CDR2 SNEGSKA (reference sequence). The germline V and J ends were trimmed by 5 bases and 8 bases, with 10 bases remaining between them. The CDR3 protein is CSAWGEDEQFF. The CDR3 DNA reads TGCAGTGCTTGGGGGGAGGATGAGCAGTTCTTC.